This T cell receptor beta chain was sequenced for a study of T cells in tuberculosis. Study information: IGRA-negative adolescents, IGRA-positive adolescents with latent tuberculosis and adults with active tuberculosis formed this South African cohort. Overall study findings and caveats: Smaller alpha distances in active tuberculosis partly reflected shorter CDR3-alpha lengths.

At study entry, adolescents had tuberculin skin tests and IGRA screening. Each clinical donor contributed on average about 92,000 T cells from unsorted cryopreserved PBMC. Produced via immunoSEQ multiplex PCR; TCRdb's table is partial and in-frame only. The table records about 34,000 clones, approximately 91% of them present only once. Turning to this clone: Its antigen is not identified.

The CDR3 extends over 15 amino acids. Looked up from germline, CDR1 is SGDLS and CDR2 is YYNGEE. Deletions cut 0 bases from V and 2 bases from J, with 11 bases between. Sequences were obtained from PBMCs. The source is a donor aged 10 to 29 with latent tuberculosis or without tuberculosis infection. The J gene is TRBJ1-2, the V gene TRBV9; tentative D call: TRBD1 (5 bases). This CDR3 reads CASSVVSGGNYGYTF. The CDR3 DNA sequence: TGTGCCAGCAGCGTAGTTTCGGGGGGGAACTATGGCTACACCTTC.